The source of this T cell receptor beta chain is a study of T cell clonality in common variable immunodeficiency. Profiled with immunoSEQ multiplex PCR; TCRdb holds only in-frame clones, not every one. The sample gives 35,000 to 45,000 clones, none seen only once, and the top ten clones hold about 3%. Study-level points and caveats: CVID subjects showed higher TCRbeta clonality than healthy controls. Fewer deletions and N-nucleotide insertions were reportedly seen in common variable immunodeficiency TCR beta sequences. CVID patient heterogeneity limited repertoire-clinical complication correlations. Shared TCRbeta clones were fewer between CVID subjects than controls.

Notes on this clone: Antigen unknown. The sequenced fragment ends 3 residues before the CDR3 boundary, so the rest is inferred from the germline J gene.

The V gene lost 4 bases and the J gene lost 3 bases, with 11 bases spanning the gap. The germline V gene encodes CDR1 SGHRS and CDR2 YFSETQ. This CDR3 has 14 amino acids. Sequenced: peripheral blood mononuclear cells. V usage is TRBV5-1 and J usage is TRBJ2-1; the D gene is possibly TRBD2 (5 bases). The clonotype comes from a person between 18 and 75 years old in good health. The sequenced CDR3 bases are TGCGCCAGCAGCGTCACCGGGGTCTACAATGAG. Its translation is CASSVTGVYNE. The whole CDR3 sequence is CASSVTGVYNEQFF.